The 13 T cell receptor beta chains listed next were all sequenced from one sample in a study of shared clonotypes between healthy human individuals. The table came from immunoSEQ multiplex PCR; TCRdb's copy has only in-frame clones and leaves some out. The repertoire holds 2 million to 2.5 million clones, with almost 96% as singletons. The sample comprised naive CD4+ T cells sorted from blood. Subset in this sample: CD45RA+ positively selected. These receptors all stem from a man in his late teens or twenties in good health.

The CDR3 DNA sequence: TGTGCCAGCAGTTTAAGCGGGGGAGAACAGCCCCAGCATTTT. As protein: CASSLSGGEQPQHF. V is TRBV27 and J is TRBJ1-5, with a possible D match to TRBD1 (5 bases). Trimming stripped 2 bases from V and 7 bases from J, with 12 bases between. This CDR3 is 14 amino acids long. CDR1 is MNHEY, CDR2 SMNVEV, per germline (reference sequence).

About this clone itself: Compared with germline, one end of the junction differs, possibly owing to a read error. This chain uses TRBV6-1 with TRBJ2-5; no clear D. Germline CDR1 is MNHNS and CDR2 is SASEGT. The CDR3 is 15 residues long. The CDR3 protein is CASIEGLQSVGTQYF. Here the CDR3 DNA reads TGTGCCAGCATTGAAGGGTTGCAGAGCGTCGGGACCCAGTACTTC.

The genes are TRBV13 and TRBJ2-2, with TRBD1 matching 8 bases. The CDR3 extends over 18 amino acids. The V gene's germline CDR1 is PRHDT and CDR2 FYEKMQ (reference sequence). J was trimmed by 4 bases and V by 1 base; bases with no gene match: 11. CDR3 DNA sequence: TGTGCCAGCAGCTTAGCTTACAGGGGGTCTGGACGCACCGGGGAGCTGTTTTTT. It specifies CASSLAYRGSGRTGELFF.

The gene calls are TRBV11-2 and TRBJ2-7, with TRBD2 identical over 7 bases. This CDR3 has 13 amino acids. Germline V lookup: CDR1 SGHAT, CDR2 FQNNGV. Trimming removed 3 bases from V and 7 bases from J; junction bases left unmatched: 6. The CDR3: CASSFTREGEQYF. The CDR3 DNA sequence: TGTGCCAGCAGCTTTACCAGGGAGGGGGAGCAGTACTTC.

V is TRBV23-1 and J is TRBJ1-6, with D perhaps matching TRBD1 (6 bases). TRBV23-1 is noted as an ORF with a role that remains uncertain. V lost 10 bases to trimming and J lost 0 bases, with 16 bases between them. The CDR3 is 16 residues long. The CDR3 region is CATNLTGNSYNSPLHF. CDR3 nucleotides: TGCGCCACCAACCTTACAGGGAACTCCTATAATTCACCCCTCCACTTT.

The V gene is TRBV11-2, the J gene TRBJ2-4; possibly TRBD1 for D (6 bases). This CDR3 spans 13 amino acids. Germline CDR1 SGHAT, CDR2 FQNNGV. V was pared by 5 bases and J by 5 bases, with 10 bases between. DNA of the CDR3: TGTGCCAGCAGCCGGGACATCCAAAACATTCAGTACTTC. Amino acids: CASSRDIQNIQYF.

This chain joins TRBV2 and TRBJ1-5; 7 nucleotides match TRBD1. Trimming cost V 7 bases and J 6 bases; bases outside gene matches: 3. Looked up from germline, CDR1 is SNHLY and CDR2 is FYNNEI. CDR3 length: 12 amino acids. The CDR3 DNA reads TGTGCCAGCACTCAGGGGGGTCAGCCCCAGCATTTT. Amino acid sequence: CASTQGGQPQHF.

V gene TRBV28 combines with J gene TRBJ1-1, with TRBD1 identical over 7 bases. The CDR3 contains 14 residues. Germline assignment: CDR1 MDHEN and CDR2 SYDVKM. Germline trimming cut 7 bases from V and 0 bases from J; bases unmatched to any gene: 5. CDR3 DNA sequence: TGTGCCAGCAACTTCGGGACAGTGAACACTGAAGCTTTCTTT. Its translation is CASNFGTVNTEAFF.

The chain recombines TRBV28 with TRBJ2-7, with D perhaps given as TRBD1 or TRBD2 (6 bases each). The CDR3 is 16 amino acids. In germline, CDR1 is MDHEN, CDR2 SYDVKM. The ends were cut back, 7 bases at V and 4 bases at J, with 23 bases in the middle. DNA of the CDR3: TGTGCCAGCACCACTTGGGCCTTGGGGGGCCGGTACGAGCAGTACTTC. It yields the protein CASTTWALGGRYEQYF.

This chain joins TRBV10-3 and TRBJ2-7, with a possible D match to TRBD2 (7 bases). Germline-derived CDR1 and CDR2 are ENHRY and SYGVKD. CDR3 length: 12 residues. V was shortened by 7 bases and J by 5 bases, with 12 bases between the two germline ends. CDR3 DNA sequence: TGTGCCATCAAGGGGGGGGAAAACGAGCAGTACTTC. Translated: CAIKGGENEQYF.

The chain has TRBV27 and TRBJ2-7, with D possibly TRBD1 on 6 matching bases. The CDR3 length is 15 residues. Germline V gene lookup returns CDR1 MNHEY and CDR2 SMNVEV (reference sequence). The V gene lost 6 bases and the J gene lost 0 bases, with 15 bases spanning the gap. The CDR3 loop reads CASRSTQGHSYEQYF. Here the CDR3 DNA reads TGTGCCAGCAGATCCACCCAGGGACACTCCTACGAGCAGTACTTC.

The V gene is TRBV28, the J gene TRBJ2-6, with 7 bases aligning to TRBD2. With 5 bases clipped from V and 2 bases from J, the junction kept 6 bases outside the gene matches. The CDR3 extends over 16 amino acids. CDR1 and CDR2 (germline): MDHEN, SYDVKM. The CDR3 reads CASSRPGGTGANVLTF. The CDR3 region has the DNA TGTGCCAGCAGTCGCCCCGGGGGGACTGGGGCCAACGTCCTGACTTTC.

The chain is built from TRBV19 and TRBJ2-2; D call uncertain. The CDR3 sequence is 13 residues long. V shed 6 bases and J shed 0 bases, with 5 bases lying between them. The germline V gene has CDR1 LNHDA and CDR2 SQIVND (reference sequence). The CDR3 reads CASSGTNTGELFF. CDR3 bases: TGTGCCAGTAGCGGAACGAACACCGGGGAGCTGTTTTTT.